Listed below are T cell receptor beta chains from one sample, sequenced in a study of cytomegalovirus exposure and HLA in healthy donors. The table came from immunoSEQ multiplex PCR; TCRdb's copy has only in-frame clones and leaves some out. The sample includes 85,000 to 120,000 clones, 77% of them seen just once. The sequencing input was PBMCs. Receptor source: a male donor in good health and CMV-seropositive. The CDR3 runs from the conserved cysteine through the conserved F or W. The D gene is left open where the match is weak. Some rows mark clone size as missing; the rest say once, few, many or name a class of expanded clone.

TRBJ2-1,TRBV2,once,TRBD2,TGTGCCAGCAGATCGGGACTAGCGGGAGTTGTTGAGCAGTTCTTC,CASRSGLAGVVEQFF
TRBJ2-7,TRBV18,-,TRBD2,TGTGCCAGCTCCACCGAGGGCAGCGGGACTCCGATGAGAGAGTACTTC,CASSTEGSGTPMREYF
TRBJ2-5,TRBV7-6,-,-,TGTGCCAGCAGCTTAGCAACGGCAGGACAAGAGACCCAGTACTTC,CASSLATAGQETQYF
TRBJ2-5,TRBV6-1,-,TRBD1,TGTGCCAGCAGCGGATACAGGGGGCAGGAGACCCAGTACTTC,CASSGYRGQETQYF
TRBJ2-7,TRBV27,-,-,TGTGCCAGCAGTCCGATACCAGGGCTAACCGACGAGCAGTACTTC,CASSPIPGLTDEQYF
TRBJ2-1,TRBV28,-,-,TGTGCCAGCAGTGTTACAGGGAGGGGCTACAATGAGCAGTTCTTC,CASSVTGRGYNEQFF
TRBJ2-3,TRBV6-1,once,TRBD2,TGTGCCAGCAGTCTGAGCGGGAGTTTGGATACGCAGTATTTT,CASSLSGSLDTQYF
TRBJ2-5,TRBV19,-,-,TGTGCCAGTAGTATTTGGTCCCTAGGAATAGAGACCCAGTACTTC,CASSIWSLGIETQYF
TRBJ2-1,TRBV5-1,-,TRBD2,TGCGCCAGCAGCTCGTACCCGATTGGGGGGGAGGTGTATAGCGGGAGGATGGACAATGAGCAGTTCTTC,CASSSYPIGGEVYSGRMDNEQFF
TRBJ1-5,TRBV6-5,-,-,TGTGCCAGCAGCTTAGGACTCAGCCAGCCCCAGCATTTT,CASSLGLSQPQHF
TRBJ1-4,TRBV4-3,once,-,TGCGCCAGCAGCCAAGGGGCGATTGCAACTAATGAAAAACTGTTTTTT,CASSQGAIATNEKLFF
TRBJ2-2,TRBV14,few,TRBD2,TGTGCCAGCAGCCTCCCTGGGGCTAGCGGGCCAAACACCGGGGAGCTGTTTTTT,CASSLPGASGPNTGELFF
TRBJ1-1,TRBV10-3,-,-,TGTGCCATCATTCGGACTCTCGGAGGTGACACTGAAGCTTTCTTT,CAIIRTLGGDTEAFF